The clone carrying this TCR beta chain has more than one count but fewer than ten. Its target is not known. Other DNA sequences within the sample encode an identical CDR3. The CDR3 sequence is 12 residues long. The V end was cut by 6 bases, the J end by 0 bases, with 5 bases between. CDR1 is MNHNS, CDR2 SASEGT, per germline. This sample was included in a study of memory CD4+ T cells and cytomegalovirus serostatus. Study information: This sample comes from healthy Belgian adults, under 10 CMV seropositive, 20 to 25 seronegative. Study-wide points: The CMV-associated TCR signature appears largely within the CD4+ memory repertoire.

The sort gate was single viable CD3+CD4+CD8-CD45RO+ cells for memory CD4+ T cells. The protocol was immunoSEQ multiplex PCR, while the TCRdb copy is restricted to in-frame clones and leaves out a portion. The sample carries 70,000 to 95,000 clones, 65% to 85% recorded once. V gene TRBV6-1 combines with J gene TRBJ1-1; D might be TRBD1 (5 bases). This TCR was recovered from an adult in good health and CMV-seronegative. The sample was memory CD4+ T cells from blood. In nucleotides, the CDR3 is TGTGCCAGCAGGACAGTGAACACTGAAGCTTTCTTT. This codes for CASRTVNTEAFF.